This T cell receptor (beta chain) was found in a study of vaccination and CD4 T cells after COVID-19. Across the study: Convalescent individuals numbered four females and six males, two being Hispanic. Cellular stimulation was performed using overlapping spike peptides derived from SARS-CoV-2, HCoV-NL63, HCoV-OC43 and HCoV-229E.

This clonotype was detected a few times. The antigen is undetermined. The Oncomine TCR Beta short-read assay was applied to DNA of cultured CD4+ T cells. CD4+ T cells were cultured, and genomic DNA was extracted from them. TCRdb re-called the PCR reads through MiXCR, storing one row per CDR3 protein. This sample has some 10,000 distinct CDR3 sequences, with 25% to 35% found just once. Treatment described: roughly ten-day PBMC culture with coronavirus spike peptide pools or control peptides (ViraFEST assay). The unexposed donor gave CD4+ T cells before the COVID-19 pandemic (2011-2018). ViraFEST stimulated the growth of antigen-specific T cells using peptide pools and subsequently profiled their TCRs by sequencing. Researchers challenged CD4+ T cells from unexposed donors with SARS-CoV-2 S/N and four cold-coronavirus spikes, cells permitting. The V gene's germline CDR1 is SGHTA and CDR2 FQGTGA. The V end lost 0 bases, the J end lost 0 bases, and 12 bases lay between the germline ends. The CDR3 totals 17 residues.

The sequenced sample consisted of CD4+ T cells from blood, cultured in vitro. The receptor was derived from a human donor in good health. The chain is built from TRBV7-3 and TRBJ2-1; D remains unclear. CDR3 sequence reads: CASSLTFAGYSYNEQFF. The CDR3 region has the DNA TGTGCCAGCAGCTTAACGTTTGCCGGGTACTCCTACAATGAGCAGTTCTTC.